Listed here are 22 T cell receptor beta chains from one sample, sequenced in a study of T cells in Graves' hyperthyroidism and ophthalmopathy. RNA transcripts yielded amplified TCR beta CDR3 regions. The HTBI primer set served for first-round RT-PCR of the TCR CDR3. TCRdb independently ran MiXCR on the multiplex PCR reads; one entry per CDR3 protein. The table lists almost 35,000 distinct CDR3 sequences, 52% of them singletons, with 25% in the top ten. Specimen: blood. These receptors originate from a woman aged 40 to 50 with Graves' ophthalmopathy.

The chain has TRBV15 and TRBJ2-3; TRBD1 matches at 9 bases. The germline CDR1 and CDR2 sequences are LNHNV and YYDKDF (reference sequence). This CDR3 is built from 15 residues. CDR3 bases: TGTGCTCACCAACCCGGGACAGGGTGGTCAGATACGCAGTATTTT. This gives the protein CAHQPGTGWSDTQYF.

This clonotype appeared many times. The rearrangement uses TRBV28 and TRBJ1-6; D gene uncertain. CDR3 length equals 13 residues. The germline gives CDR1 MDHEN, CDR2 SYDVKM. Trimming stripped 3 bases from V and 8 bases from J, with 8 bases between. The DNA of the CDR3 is TGTGCCAGCAGTTTTTTTGGGGATTCACCCCTCCACTTT. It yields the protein CASSFFGDSPLHF.

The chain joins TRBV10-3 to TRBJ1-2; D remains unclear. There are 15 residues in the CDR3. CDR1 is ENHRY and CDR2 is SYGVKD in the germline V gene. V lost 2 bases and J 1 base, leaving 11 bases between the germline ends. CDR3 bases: TGTGCCATCAGTGAGAGCCGCACAGTTAACTATGGCTACACCTTC. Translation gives CAISESRTVNYGYTF.

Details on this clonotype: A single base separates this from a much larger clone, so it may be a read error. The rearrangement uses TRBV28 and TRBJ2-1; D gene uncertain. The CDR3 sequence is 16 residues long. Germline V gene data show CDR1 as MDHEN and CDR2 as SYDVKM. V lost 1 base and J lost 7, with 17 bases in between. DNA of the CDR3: TGTGCCAGCAGTTTATCTGTCGGAGCAGATAGGAATGAGCAGTTCTTC. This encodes CASSLSVGADRNEQFF.

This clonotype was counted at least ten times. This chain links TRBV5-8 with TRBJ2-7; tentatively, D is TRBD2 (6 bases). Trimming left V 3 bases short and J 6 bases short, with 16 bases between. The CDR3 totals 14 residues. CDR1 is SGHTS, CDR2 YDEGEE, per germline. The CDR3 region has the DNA TGTGCCAGCAGCTCCGACGGAGGGGTGGGCGAGCAGTACTTC. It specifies CASSSDGGVGEQYF.

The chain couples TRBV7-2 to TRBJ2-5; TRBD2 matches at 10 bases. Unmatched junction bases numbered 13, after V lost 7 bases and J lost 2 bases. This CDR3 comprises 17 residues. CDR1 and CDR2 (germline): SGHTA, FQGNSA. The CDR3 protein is CASTSQASGGQQETQYF. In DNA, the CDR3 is TGTGCCAGCACGTCGCAGGCTAGCGGGGGACAACAAGAGACCCAGTACTTC.

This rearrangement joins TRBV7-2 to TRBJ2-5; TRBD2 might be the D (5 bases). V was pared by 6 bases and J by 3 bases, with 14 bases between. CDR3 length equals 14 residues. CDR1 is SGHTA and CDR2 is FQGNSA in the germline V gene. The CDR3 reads CASSTVGREETQYF. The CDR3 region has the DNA TGTGCCAGCAGTACGGTAGGGCGGGAAGAGACCCAGTACTTC. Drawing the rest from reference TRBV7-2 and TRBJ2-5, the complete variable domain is GAGVSQSPSNKVTEKGKDVELRCDPISGHTALYWYRQSLGQGLEFLIYFQGNSAPDKSGLPSDRFSAERTGGSVSTLTIQRTQQEDSAVYLCASSTVGREETQYFGPGTRLLVL.

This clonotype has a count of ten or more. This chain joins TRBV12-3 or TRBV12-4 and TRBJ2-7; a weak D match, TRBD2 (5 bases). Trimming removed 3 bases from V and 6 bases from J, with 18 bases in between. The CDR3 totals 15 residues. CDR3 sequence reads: CASSFGSVEWGEQYF. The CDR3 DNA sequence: TGTGCCAGCAGTTTCGGTAGCGTTGAATGGGGCGAGCAGTACTTC.

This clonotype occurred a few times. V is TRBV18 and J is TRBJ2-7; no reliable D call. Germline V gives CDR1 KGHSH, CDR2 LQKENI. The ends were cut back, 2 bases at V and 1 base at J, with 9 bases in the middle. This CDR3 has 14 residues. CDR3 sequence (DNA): TGTGCCAGCTCACCATACGGATTATCCTACGAGCAGTACTTC. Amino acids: CASSPYGLSYEQYF.

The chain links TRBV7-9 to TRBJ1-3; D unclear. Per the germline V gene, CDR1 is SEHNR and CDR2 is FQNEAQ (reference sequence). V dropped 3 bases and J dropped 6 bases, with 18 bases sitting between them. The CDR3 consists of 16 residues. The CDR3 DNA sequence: TGTGCCAGCAGCTTTCTTAGCGGGAAAGAGGTAAACACCATATATTTT. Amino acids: CASSFLSGKEVNTIYF.

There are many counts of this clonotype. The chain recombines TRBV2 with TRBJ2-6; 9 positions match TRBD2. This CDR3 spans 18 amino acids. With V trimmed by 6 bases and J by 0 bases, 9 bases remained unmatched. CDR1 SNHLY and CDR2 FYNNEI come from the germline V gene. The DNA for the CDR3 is TGTGCCAGCAGCCCCAGCGGGGGGCGGACCTCTGGGGCCAACGTCCTGACTTTC. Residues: CASSPSGGRTSGANVLTF.

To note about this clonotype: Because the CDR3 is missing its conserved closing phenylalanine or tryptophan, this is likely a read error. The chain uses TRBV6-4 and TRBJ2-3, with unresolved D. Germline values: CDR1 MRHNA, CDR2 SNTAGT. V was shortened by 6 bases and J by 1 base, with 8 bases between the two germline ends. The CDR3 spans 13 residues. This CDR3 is CASSPTGTDTQYS. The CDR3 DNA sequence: TGTGCCAGCAGCCCCACAGGCACAGATACGCAGTATTCT.

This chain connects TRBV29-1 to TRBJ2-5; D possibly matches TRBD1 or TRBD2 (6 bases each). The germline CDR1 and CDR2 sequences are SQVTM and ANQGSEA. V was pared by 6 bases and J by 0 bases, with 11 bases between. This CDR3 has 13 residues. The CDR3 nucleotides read TGCAGCGTCGGGGGCCGTGACCAAGAGACCCAGTACTTC. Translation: CSVGGRDQETQYF. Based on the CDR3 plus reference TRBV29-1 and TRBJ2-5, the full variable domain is SAVISQKPSRDICQRGTSLTIQCQVDSQVTMMFWYRQQPGQSLTLIATANQGSEATYESGFVIDKFPISRPNLTFSTLTVSNMSPEDSSIYLCSVGGRDQETQYFGPGTRLLVL.

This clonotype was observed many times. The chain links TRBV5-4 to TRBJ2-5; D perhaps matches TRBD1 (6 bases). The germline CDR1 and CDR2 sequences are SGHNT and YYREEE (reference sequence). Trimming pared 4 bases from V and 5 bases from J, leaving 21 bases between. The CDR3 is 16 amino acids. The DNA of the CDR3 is TGTGCCAGCAGCAAACCCGGAACAGGGAGTAGGGAGACCCAGTACTTC. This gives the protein CASSKPGTGSRETQYF.

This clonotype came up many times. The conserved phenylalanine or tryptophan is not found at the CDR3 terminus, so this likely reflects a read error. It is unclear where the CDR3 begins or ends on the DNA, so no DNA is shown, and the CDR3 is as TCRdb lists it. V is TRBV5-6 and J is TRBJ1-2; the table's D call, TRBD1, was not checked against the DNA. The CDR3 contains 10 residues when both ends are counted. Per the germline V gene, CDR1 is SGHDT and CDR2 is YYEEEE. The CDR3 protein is CASSLPGVRP.

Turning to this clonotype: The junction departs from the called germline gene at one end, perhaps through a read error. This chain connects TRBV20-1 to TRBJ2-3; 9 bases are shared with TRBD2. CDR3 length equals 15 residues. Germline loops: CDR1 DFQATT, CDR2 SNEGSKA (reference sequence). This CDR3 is CSAMETSGNTDTQCF. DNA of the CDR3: TGCAGTGCTATGGAGACTAGCGGAAACACAGATACGCAGTGTTTT.

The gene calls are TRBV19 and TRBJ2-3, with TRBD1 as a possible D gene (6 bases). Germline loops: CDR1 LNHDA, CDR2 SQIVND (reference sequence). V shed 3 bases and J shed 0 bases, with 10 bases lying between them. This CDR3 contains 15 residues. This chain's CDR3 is CASSMGATSTDTQYF. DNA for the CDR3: TGTGCCAGTAGTATGGGGGCAACTAGCACAGATACGCAGTATTTT.

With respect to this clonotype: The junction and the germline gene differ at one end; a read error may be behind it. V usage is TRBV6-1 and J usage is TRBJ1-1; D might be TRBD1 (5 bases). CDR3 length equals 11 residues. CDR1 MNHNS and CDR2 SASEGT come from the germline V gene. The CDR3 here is CASSELRVGSF. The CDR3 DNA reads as TGTGCCAGCAGTGAACTCAGGGTGGGTTCCTTT.

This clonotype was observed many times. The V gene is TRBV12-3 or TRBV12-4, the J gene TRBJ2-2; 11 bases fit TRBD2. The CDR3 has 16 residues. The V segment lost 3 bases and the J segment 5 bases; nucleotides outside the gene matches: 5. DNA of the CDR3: TGTGCCAGCAGTTTTATGGGACTAGCGGATACCGGGGAGCTGTTTTTT. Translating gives CASSFMGLADTGELFF.

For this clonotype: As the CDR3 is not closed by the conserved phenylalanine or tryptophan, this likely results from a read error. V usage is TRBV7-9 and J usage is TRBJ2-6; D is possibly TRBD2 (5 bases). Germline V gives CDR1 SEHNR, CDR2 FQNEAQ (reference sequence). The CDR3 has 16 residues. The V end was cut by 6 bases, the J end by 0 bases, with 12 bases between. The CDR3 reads CASSVGLNSGANVLTV. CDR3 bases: TGTGCCAGCAGTGTCGGACTGAACTCTGGGGCCAACGTCCTGACTGTC.

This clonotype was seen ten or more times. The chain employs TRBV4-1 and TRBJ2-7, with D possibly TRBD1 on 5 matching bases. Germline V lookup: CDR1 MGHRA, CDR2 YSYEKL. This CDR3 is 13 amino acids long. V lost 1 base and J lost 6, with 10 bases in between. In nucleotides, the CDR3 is TGCGCCAGCAGCCAAGTAATTCAGGGCGAGCAGTACTTC. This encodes CASSQVIQGEQYF.

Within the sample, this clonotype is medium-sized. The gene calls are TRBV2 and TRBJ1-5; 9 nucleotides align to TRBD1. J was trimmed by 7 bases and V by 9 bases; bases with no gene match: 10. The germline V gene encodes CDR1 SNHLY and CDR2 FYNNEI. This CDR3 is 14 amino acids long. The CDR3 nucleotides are TGTGCCAGTACAACACAGGGGGCGAGCCAGCCCCAGCATTTT. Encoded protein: CASTTQGASQPQHF. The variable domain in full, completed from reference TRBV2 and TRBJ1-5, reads EPEVTQTPSHQVTQMGQEVILRCVPISNHLYFYWYRQILGQKVEFLVSFYNNEISEKSEIFDDQFSVERPDGSNFTLKIRSTKLEDSAMYFCASTTQGASQPQHFGDGTRLSIL.